The 15 T cell receptor beta chains below all came from one sample that was sequenced in a study of blood T cell repertoires in COVID-19. Here immunoSEQ multiplex PCR was the method, and the copy in TCRdb shows in-frame clones only, minus some. The sample records 200,000 to 250,000 clones, roughly 90% being singletons. Sequencing was carried out using PBMCs or T cells enriched from blood (not recorded which). These receptors were collected from a woman between 45 and 60 years old in a cohort exposed to, infected with or recovered from COVID-19 (not recorded which).

The V gene is TRBV5-5, the J gene TRBJ1-1, with 8 bases matching TRBD1. Germline values: CDR1 SGHKS, CDR2 YYEKEE (reference sequence). V was pared by 3 bases and J by 1 base, with 5 bases of the junction left unmatched. The CDR3 runs to 15 residues. In DNA form, the CDR3 reads TGTGCCAGCAGCTGGGCGGACAGGGCGAACACTGAAGCTTTCTTT. Residues: CASSWADRANTEAFF.

The gene calls are TRBV9 and TRBJ2-5; no firm D call. The V gene lost 4 bases and the J gene lost 1 base, with 11 bases spanning the gap. There are 14 residues in the CDR3. Looked up from germline, CDR1 is SGDLS and CDR2 is YYNGEE. CDR3 DNA: TGTGCCAGCAGCCCCAGGCTTACCCAAGAGACCCAGTACTTC. It specifies CASSPRLTQETQYF. The variable domain in full, completed from reference TRBV9 and TRBJ2-5, reads DSGVTQTPKHLITATGQRVTLRCSPRSGDLSVYWYQQSLDQGLQFLIQYYNGEERAKGNILERFSAQQFPDLHSELNLSSLELGDSALYFCASSPRLTQETQYFGPGTRLLVL.

A few counts support this clone. This chain uses TRBV4-1 with TRBJ2-3; no definite D call. There are 15 residues in the CDR3. Germline CDR1 MGHRA, CDR2 YSYEKL. V lost 0 bases to trimming and J lost 3 bases, with 10 bases between them. The CDR3, as DNA: TGCGCCAGCAGCCAAGATTTGCTAGTAACAGATACGCAGTATTTT. Protein sequence: CASSQDLLVTDTQYF.

This clone was picked up a small number of times. The chain is built from TRBV3-1 (or the pseudogene TRBV3-2) and TRBJ2-1; perhaps TRBD2 as D (5 bases). V lost 6 bases, J lost 8 bases, and 14 bases lay in between. Germline V CDR1 and CDR2: LGHDT, YNNKEL (reference sequence). The CDR3 length is 13 residues. CDR3 nucleotides: TGTGCCAGCAGGCGAAGCATGGACTATGAGCAGTTCTTC. Encoded protein: CASRRSMDYEQFF.

As regards this clone: At one boundary the junction diverges from the germline segment, which might be a read error. The CDR3 reads CATSRGTGGRSEAFF. CDR3 nucleotide sequence: TGTGCCACTAGTAGAGGTACAGGGGGCCGAAGTGAAGCTTTCTTT. This sequence joins TRBV19 and TRBJ1-1; 9 bases match TRBD1. The V gene's germline CDR1 is LNHDA and CDR2 SQIVND (reference sequence). The CDR3 contains 15 residues.

CDR3 sequence: CASSPRTSGAYNEQFF. The CDR3 DNA reads TGTGCCAGTAGTCCCCGGACTAGCGGAGCCTACAATGAGCAGTTCTTC. The chain recombines TRBV19 with TRBJ2-1, with 10 bases fitting TRBD2. With V trimmed by 5 bases and J by 2 bases, 6 bases remained unmatched. Per the germline V gene, CDR1 is LNHDA and CDR2 is SQIVND (reference sequence). This CDR3 region has 16 residues.

The chain links TRBV10-3 to TRBJ2-2; 8 bases fit TRBD1. The CDR3 consists of 13 residues. Trimming removed 6 bases from V and 4 bases from J; junction bases left unmatched: 1. Germline values: CDR1 ENHRY, CDR2 SYGVKD. The chain's CDR3 is CAIRGTGTGELFF. CDR3 in DNA: TGTGCCATCAGGGGGACAGGCACCGGGGAGCTGTTTTTT.

This clone was seen once. This chain links TRBV25-1 with TRBJ2-3, with D perhaps matching TRBD1 (6 bases). The germline V gene encodes CDR1 MGHDK and CDR2 SYGVNS. This CDR3 comprises 14 residues. V lost 5 bases, J lost 3 bases, and 12 bases lay in between. CDR3 residues: CASSTNRGTDTQYF. For the CDR3, the DNA is TGTGCCAGCAGTACTAATAGGGGGACAGATACGCAGTATTTT. The full variable domain, completed using reference TRBV25-1 and TRBJ2-3, is EADIYQTPRYLVIGTGKKITLECSQTMGHDKMYWYQQDPGMELHLIHYSYGVNSTEKGDLSSESTVSRIRTEHFPLTLESARPSHTSQYLCASSTNRGTDTQYFGPGTRLTVL.

The gene calls are TRBV19 and TRBJ2-1, with 8 bases matching TRBD2. The germline gives CDR1 LNHDA, CDR2 SQIVND (reference sequence). This CDR3 has 13 amino acids. J gave up 12 bases and V 4 bases, and 8 bases lay outside the gene matches. This CDR3 reads CASSKGLGAGQFF. In nucleotides, the CDR3 is TGTGCCAGTAGTAAGGGACTAGGGGCTGGGCAGTTCTTC.

V is TRBV15 and J is TRBJ1-1; D remains unclear. Trimming shortened V by 0 bases and J by 8 bases, and 10 bases separated the two germline ends. There are 13 residues in the CDR3. Germline CDR1 and CDR2: LNHNV and YYDKDF (reference sequence). CDR3 DNA: TGTGCCACCAGCAGAGATCTAGGACTCGAAGCTTTCTTT. Translation: CATSRDLGLEAFF.

The CDR3 nucleotides are TGCGCCAGCAGAACACTCGGGGTTGCCTATGGCTACACCTTC. Its translation is CASRTLGVAYGYTF. This chain joins TRBV5-1 and TRBJ1-2; D is unresolved. This CDR3 contains 14 residues. Trimming removed 5 bases at V and 4 bases at J, with 15 bases between. Germline CDR1 is SGHRS and CDR2 is YFSETQ.

The chain is built from TRBV6-1 and TRBJ1-5, with D possibly being TRBD1 (5 bases). CDR3 length equals 15 residues. Germline assignment: CDR1 MNHNS and CDR2 SASEGT. V was shortened by 5 bases and J by 7 bases, with 18 bases between the two germline ends. As DNA, the CDR3 is TGTGCCAGCAGTCCAAAAGGACAAGAAGGGCAGCCCCAGCATTTT. The encoded protein is CASSPKGQEGQPQHF.

The V and J genes are TRBV27 and TRBJ2-2; tentative D call: TRBD2 (6 bases). The germline V and J ends were trimmed by 8 bases and 5 bases, with 15 bases remaining between them. Germline V gene data show CDR1 as MNHEY and CDR2 as SMNVEV (reference sequence). The CDR3 length is 14 residues. The CDR3 nucleotides read TGTGCCAGCTTGGGGCGGGGTAAGACCGGGGAGCTGTTTTTT. Translation: CASLGRGKTGELFF.

The V and J genes are TRBV3-1 (or the pseudogene TRBV3-2) and TRBJ1-3; D is undetermined. Trimming removed 1 base at V and 0 bases at J, with 7 bases between. The CDR3 is 15 residues long. Germline V gene lookup returns CDR1 LGHDT and CDR2 YNNKEL (reference sequence). The CDR3 sequence is CASSQATSSGNTIYF. The CDR3, as DNA: TGTGCCAGCAGCCAAGCCACCAGCTCTGGAAACACCATATATTTT.

The chain recombines TRBV7-2 with TRBJ1-2, with TRBD1 as a possible D gene (5 bases). The CDR3 has 15 amino acids. Looked up from germline, CDR1 is SGHTA and CDR2 is FQGNSA. The germline V and J ends were trimmed by 4 bases and 4 bases, with 16 bases remaining between them. The DNA for the CDR3 is TGTGCCAGCAGCTCGGGTACGACAGCGAGCTATGGCTACACCTTC. It encodes CASSSGTTASYGYTF.